The subject of this entry is one T cell receptor beta chain. The antigen is unknown. The entry originates in a study of cytomegalovirus exposure and HLA in healthy donors. PCR used 60 Vbeta primers and 13 Jbeta primers. Sequencing used immunoSEQ multiplex PCR; TCRdb keeps in-frame clones, though not all of them. The repertoire table contains under 130,000 clones. Whole-study results and caveats: Highest at DRB1 and lowest at HLA-C, TCR association rates differed among HLA loci in a later analysis. The classifier reportedly diagnosed cytomegalovirus status with high specificity and sensitivity.

Trimming at V came to 4 bases and at J to 4 bases, leaving 17 bases not matched to a gene. The CDR3 has 18 residues. Germline V lookup: CDR1 LNHDA, CDR2 SQIVND (reference sequence). This chain links TRBV19 with TRBJ2-7; 9 nucleotides line up with TRBD2. The TCR was taken from a man aged 50 to 60 in good health and CMV-seronegative. Source material: PBMCs. DNA for the CDR3: TGTGCCAGTAGTAGAGCTCGCGCGGTAGCGGGGGAGGCATACGAGCAGTACTTC. This translates into CASSRARAVAGEAYEQYF. The full variable domain, rest sourced from reference TRBV19 and TRBJ2-7, is DGGITQSPKYLFRKEGQNVTLSCEQNLNHDAMYWYRQDPGQGLRLIYYSQIVNDFQKGDIAEGYSVSREKKESFPLTVTSAQKNPTAFYLCASSRARAVAGEAYEQYFGPGTRLTVT.